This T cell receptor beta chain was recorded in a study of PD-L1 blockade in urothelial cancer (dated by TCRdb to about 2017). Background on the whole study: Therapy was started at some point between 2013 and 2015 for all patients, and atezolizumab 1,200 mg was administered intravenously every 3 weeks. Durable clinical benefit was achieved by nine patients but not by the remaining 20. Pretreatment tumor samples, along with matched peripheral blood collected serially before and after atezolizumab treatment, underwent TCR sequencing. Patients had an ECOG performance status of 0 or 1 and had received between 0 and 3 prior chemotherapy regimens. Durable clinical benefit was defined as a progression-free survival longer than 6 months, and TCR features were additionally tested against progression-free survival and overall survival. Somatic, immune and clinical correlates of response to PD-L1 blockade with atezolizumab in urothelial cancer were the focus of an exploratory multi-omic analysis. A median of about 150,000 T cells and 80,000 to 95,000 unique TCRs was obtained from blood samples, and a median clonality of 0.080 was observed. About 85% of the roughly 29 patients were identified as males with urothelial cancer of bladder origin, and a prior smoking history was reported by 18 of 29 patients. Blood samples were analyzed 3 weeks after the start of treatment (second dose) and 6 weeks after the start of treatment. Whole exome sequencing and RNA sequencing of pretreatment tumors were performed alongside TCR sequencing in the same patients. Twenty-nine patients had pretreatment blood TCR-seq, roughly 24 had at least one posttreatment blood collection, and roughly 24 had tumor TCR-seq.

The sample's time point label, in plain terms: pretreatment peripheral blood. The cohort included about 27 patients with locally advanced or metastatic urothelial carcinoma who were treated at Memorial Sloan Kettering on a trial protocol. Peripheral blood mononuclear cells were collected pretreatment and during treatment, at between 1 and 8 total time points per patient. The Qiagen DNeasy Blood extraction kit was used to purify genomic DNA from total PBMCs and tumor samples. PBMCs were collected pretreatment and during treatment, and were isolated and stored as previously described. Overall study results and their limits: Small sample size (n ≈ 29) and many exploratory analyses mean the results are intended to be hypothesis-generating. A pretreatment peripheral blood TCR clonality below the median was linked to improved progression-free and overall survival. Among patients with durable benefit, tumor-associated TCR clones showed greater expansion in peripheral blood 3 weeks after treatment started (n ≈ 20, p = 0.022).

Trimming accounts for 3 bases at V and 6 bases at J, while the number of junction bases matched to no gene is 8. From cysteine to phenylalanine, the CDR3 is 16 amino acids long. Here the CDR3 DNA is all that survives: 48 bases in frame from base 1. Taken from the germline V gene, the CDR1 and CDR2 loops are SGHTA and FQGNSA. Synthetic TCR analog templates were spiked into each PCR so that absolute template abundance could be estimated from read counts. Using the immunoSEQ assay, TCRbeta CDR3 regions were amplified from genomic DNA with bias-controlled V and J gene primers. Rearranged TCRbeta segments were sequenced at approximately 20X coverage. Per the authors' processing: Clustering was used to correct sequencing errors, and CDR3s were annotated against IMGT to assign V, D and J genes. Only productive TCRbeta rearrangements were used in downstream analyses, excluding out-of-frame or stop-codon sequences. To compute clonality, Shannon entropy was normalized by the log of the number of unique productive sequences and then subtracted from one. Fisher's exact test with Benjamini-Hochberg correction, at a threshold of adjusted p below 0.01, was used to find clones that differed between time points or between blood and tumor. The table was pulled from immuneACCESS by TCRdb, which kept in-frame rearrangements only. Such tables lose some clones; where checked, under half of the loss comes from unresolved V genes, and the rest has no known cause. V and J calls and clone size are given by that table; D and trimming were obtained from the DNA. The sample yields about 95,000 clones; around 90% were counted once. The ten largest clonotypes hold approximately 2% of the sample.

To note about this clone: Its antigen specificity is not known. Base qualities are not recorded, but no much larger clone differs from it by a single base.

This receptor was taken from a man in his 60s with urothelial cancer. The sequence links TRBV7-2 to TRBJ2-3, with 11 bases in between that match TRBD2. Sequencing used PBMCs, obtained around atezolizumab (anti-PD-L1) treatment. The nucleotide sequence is TGTGCCAGCAGCTTTCGACTAGCGGGGCTGGGGGATACGCAGTATTTT. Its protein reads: CASSFRLAGLGDTQYF.